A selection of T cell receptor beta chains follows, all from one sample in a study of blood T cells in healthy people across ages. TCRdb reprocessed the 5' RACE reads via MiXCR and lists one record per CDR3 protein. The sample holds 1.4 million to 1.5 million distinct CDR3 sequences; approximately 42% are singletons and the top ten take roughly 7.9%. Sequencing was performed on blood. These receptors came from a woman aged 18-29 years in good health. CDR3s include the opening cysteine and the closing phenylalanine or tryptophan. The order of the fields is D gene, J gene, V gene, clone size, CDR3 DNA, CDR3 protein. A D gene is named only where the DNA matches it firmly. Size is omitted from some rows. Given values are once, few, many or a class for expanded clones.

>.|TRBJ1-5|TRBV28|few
TGTGCCAGCAGTCCTTCGGACAGAAATCGTCAGCCCCAGCATTTT
CASSPSDRNRQPQHF
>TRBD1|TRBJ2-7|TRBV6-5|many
TGTGCCAGCAGTTTCAGGGGGCGGGAGCAGTACTTC
CASSFRGREQYF
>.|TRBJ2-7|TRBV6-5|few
TGTGCCAGCGGCCTCCTTCAGGGTTCCTACGAGCAGTACTTC
CASGLLQGSYEQYF
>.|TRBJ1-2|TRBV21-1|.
TGTGCCAGCAGCAAAGGGACGAGGGAGCGTGGCTACACCTTC
CASSKGTRERGYTF
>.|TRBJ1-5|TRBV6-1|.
TGTGCCAGCATGGACGGCTCTGGACAGCCCCAGCATTTT
CASMDGSGQPQHF
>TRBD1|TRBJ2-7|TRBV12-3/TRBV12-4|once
TGTGCCAGCAGTGGCCGCGGGACAGGGAAGCGTGAAGAGCAGTACTTC
CASSGRGTGKREEQYF
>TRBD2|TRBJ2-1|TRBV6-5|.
TGTGCCAGCAGTTACACCGGAGCGGGGGGAGTCCATGAGCAGTTCTTC
CASSYTGAGGVHEQFF
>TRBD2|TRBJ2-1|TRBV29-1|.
TGCAGCGTTGCCCTTCGGCTAGCGGGAGGCAATGAGCAGTTCTTC
CSVALRLAGGNEQFF
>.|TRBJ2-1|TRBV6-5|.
TGTGCCAGCAGCACCGGACACACGGGGGATGAGCAGTTCTTC
CASSTGHTGDEQFF
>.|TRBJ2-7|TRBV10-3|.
TGTGCCATCAGTATACCGACTGGAACATCCTACGAGCAGTACTTC
CAISIPTGTSYEQYF
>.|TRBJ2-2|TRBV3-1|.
TGTGCCAGCAGCCAAGAGCAAATTTGGGGGACGGGGGAGCTGTTTTTT
CASSQEQIWGTGELFF
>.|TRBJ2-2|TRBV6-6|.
TGTGCCAGCAGTGACGACAGGACCGGGGAGCTGTTTTTT
CASSDDRTGELFF
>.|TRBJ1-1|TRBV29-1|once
TGCAGCGTTGAGGCAGGGAGTAACACTGAAGCTTTCTTT
CSVEAGSNTEAFF
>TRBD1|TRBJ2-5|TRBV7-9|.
TGTGCCAGCAGCTTTCGCCGGGACAGCAATGAGCAGTACTTC
CASSFRRDSNEQYF
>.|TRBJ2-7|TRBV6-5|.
TGTGCCAGCAGTTACTCGAAGCAGGGAGGTCGATACGAGCAGTACTTC
CASSYSKQGGRYEQYF
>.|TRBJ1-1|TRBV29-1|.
TGCAGCGTCCAACAGGGAAGGGTGAACACTGAAGCTTTCTTT
CSVQQGRVNTEAFF
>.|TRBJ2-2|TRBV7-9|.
TGTGCCAGCAGCTTATTCGGGTTTGGAACCGGGGAGCTGTTTTTT
CASSLFGFGTGELFF
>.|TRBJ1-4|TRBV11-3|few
TGTGCCAGCAGCTTAGAGGGAAATGAAAAACTGTTTTTT
CASSLEGNEKLFF
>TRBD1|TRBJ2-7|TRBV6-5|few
TGTGCCAGCAGAACTACAGGGGCTAGCTCCTACGAGCAGTACTTC
CASRTTGASSYEQYF
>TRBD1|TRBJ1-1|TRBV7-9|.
TGTGCCAGCAGCCAGGGACAGCGCGAAGCTTTCTTT
CASSQGQREAFF
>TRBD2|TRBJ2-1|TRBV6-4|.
TGTGCCAGCAGTGACTCGAGGCTAGCGGCCTACAATGAGCAGTTCTTC
CASSDSRLAAYNEQFF
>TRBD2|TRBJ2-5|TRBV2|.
TGTGCCAGCAGAGACCCAGGGACTACCTACAATGAGCAGTACTTC
CASRDPGTTYNEQYF
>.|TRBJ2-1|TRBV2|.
TGTGCCAGCAGCCGGGCTGAATTGAGCAATGAGCAGTTCTTC
CASSRAELSNEQFF
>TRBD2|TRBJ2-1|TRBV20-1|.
TGCAGTGCCCGGGGACTAGCCCCCGAGCAGTTCTTC
CSARGLAPEQFF
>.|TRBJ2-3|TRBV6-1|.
TGTGCCAGCAGTTATCGCCAGACATCCACAGATACGCAGTATTTT
CASSYRQTSTDTQYF
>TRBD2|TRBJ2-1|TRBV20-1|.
TGCAGTGGGAGAGGGACTATGTTGTACAATGAGCAGTTCTTC
CSGRGTMLYNEQFF
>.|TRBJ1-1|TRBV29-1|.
TGCAGCGTTGAACTCATAGATAAGGGCGAAGCTTTCTTT
CSVELIDKGEAFF
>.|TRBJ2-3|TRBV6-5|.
TGTGCTTCGGAGGGCGGCGGATCCGCGGATACGCAGTATTTT
CASEGGGSADTQYF
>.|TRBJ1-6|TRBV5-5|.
TGTGCCAGCAGCTTGGCCGCCCAGGCGAAAAAGACGGCACCCCTCCACTTT
CASSLAAQAKKTAPLHF
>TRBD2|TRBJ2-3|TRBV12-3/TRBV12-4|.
TGTGCCAGCACCACCCGGGGGGGGCATCTCTTACCGCAGTATTTT
CASTTRGGHLLPQYF
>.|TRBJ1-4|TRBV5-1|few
TGCGCCAGCACCTCTTCGACCTCCGGAACTAATGAAAAACTGTTTTTT
CASTSSTSGTNEKLFF
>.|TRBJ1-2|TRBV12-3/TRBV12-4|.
.
CASSSSAGGYTF
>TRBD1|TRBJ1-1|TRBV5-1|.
TGCGCCAGCAGCTCACTACCGACAGGGATGGGATTGGAGACTGAAGCTTTCTTT
CASSSLPTGMGLETEAFF
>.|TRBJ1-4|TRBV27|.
TGTGCCAGCAGTTTACGCTTTTACCGGGACATAAATGAAAAACTGTTTTTT
CASSLRFYRDINEKLFF
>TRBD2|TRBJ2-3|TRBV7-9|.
TGTGCCAGCACCCCCATGGCGGGGGGACTCACAGATACGCAGTATTTT
CASTPMAGGLTDTQYF
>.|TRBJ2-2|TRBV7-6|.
TGTGCCAGCAGCGAAAGGGGGGGCGGCACCGGGGAGCTGTTTTTT
CASSERGGGTGELFF
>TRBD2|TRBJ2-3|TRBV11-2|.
TGTGCCAGCAGCCATGCGGGGGACTCCACAGATACGCAGTATTTT
CASSHAGDSTDTQYF
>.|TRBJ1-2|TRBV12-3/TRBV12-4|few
TGTGCCAGCAGTTGGGCGGGGGGCTACACCTTC
CASSWAGGYTF
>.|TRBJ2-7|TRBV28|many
TGTGCCAGCAGCGGTAACGAGCAGTACTTC
CASSGNEQYF
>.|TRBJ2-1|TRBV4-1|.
TGCGCCAGCAGCTACCTGCAAAGGAGCTCCTACAATGAGCAGTTCTTC
CASSYLQRSSYNEQFF
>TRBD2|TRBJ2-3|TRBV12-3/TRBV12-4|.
TGTGCCAGCAGTTTCCGGAGACTAGCGGGGGAGACAGATACGCAGTATTTT
CASSFRRLAGETDTQYF
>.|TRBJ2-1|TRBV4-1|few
TGCGCCAGCAGCCCCTTGCCTGTCAACTACAATGAGCAGTTCTTC
CASSPLPVNYNEQFF
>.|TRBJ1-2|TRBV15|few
TGTGCCACCAGCAGAGATCGTTCGGAAGGAAGGTACACCTTC
CATSRDRSEGRYTF
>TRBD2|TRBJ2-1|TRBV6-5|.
TGTGCCAGCAGAACCACCGGGACTAGCGGATTTAATGAGCAGTTCTTC
CASRTTGTSGFNEQFF
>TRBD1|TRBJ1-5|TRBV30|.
TGTGCCTGGAGTACCAGGGGGCTTCAGCCCCAGCATTTT
CAWSTRGLQPQHF
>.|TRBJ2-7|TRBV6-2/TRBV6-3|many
TGTGCCAGCAGCAACTTCTACGAGCAGTACTTC
CASSNFYEQYF
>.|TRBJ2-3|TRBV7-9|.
TGTGCCAGCAGCCGCGACAGGAGCCCTAGCACAGATACGCAGTATTTT
CASSRDRSPSTDTQYF